This T cell receptor (beta chain) was sequenced during a study of response to subunit inactivated influenza vaccine. Germline assignment: CDR1 WSHSY and CDR2 SAAADI. The CDR3 contains 18 residues. Trimming removed 6 bases from V and 4 bases from J, with 22 bases in between. TCRdb passed the RT-PCR reads through MiXCR, listing each CDR3 protein once. This sample carries over 650,000 distinct CDR3 sequences, approximately 17% of them seen once, and the ten largest clones take about a tenth. The sequence came from a middle-aged man who received an inactivated influenza vaccine. This chain joins TRBV10-2 and TRBJ2-6; possible D gene TRBD2, 6 bases. The sequenced sample was PBMCs from blood, obtained more than 4 days after vaccination. The CDR3 DNA follows: TGCGCCAGCAGCGATTCCGGGACTGAGAAAGTGGGGGCCAACGTCCTGACTTTC. Protein product: CASSDSGTEKVGANVLTF.